The 26 T cell receptor beta chains below all came from one sample that was sequenced in a study of CD8 T cells in Susac syndrome. cDNA came from about 0.5 to 1 ug RNA primed by random hexamers. TCRdb ran MiXCR on the immunoSEQ multiplex PCR reads and lists one entry per CDR3 protein. This sample carries 85,000 to 95,000 distinct CDR3 sequences, about 93% of them seen once, and the ten largest clones take 0.3%. Material for sequencing was CD4+ T cells from PBMCs. The receptors shown here come from a human donor with Susac syndrome.

The chain is built from TRBV3-1 and TRBJ2-1; D uncertain. V shed 0 bases and J shed 9 bases, with 6 bases lying between them. This CDR3 is built from 12 residues. CDR1 is LGHDT, CDR2 YNNKEL, per germline (reference sequence). CDR3 DNA sequence: TGTGCCAGCAGCCAAGATTTTCCTGAGCAGTTCTTC. Translation gives CASSQDFPEQFF.

In its sample, this clonotype was seen once. The chain combines TRBV12-5 with TRBJ2-1; 9 bases fit TRBD1. Germline CDR1 and CDR2: LGHNT and FRNRAP. J gave up 8 bases and V 4 bases, and 6 bases lay outside the gene matches. This CDR3 has 14 amino acids. CDR3 region: CASGSDRDRDEQFF. The CDR3, as DNA: TGTGCTAGTGGTTCCGACCGGGACAGGGATGAGCAGTTCTTC. Variable domain in full (rest from reference TRBV12-5 and TRBJ2-1): DARVTQTPRHKVTEMGQEVTMRCQPILGHNTVFWYRQTMMQGLELLAYFRNRAPLDDSGMPKDRFSAEMPDATLATLKIQPSEPRDSAVYFCASGSDRDRDEQFFGPGTRLTVL.

The chain carries TRBV29-1 and TRBJ2-3; D tentatively fits TRBD1 or TRBD2 (5 bases each). CDR3 length equals 11 residues. Germline assignment: CDR1 SQVTM and CDR2 ANQGSEA. Trimming shortened V by 2 bases and J by 10 bases, and 10 bases separated the two germline ends. DNA of the CDR3: TGCAGCGTTGAACTCGGGGACGCGCAGTATTTT. It codes for CSVELGDAQYF.

This rearrangement joins TRBV5-1 to TRBJ2-3, with D perhaps TRBD2 (5 bases). The CDR3 contains 14 residues. The V gene's germline CDR1 is SGHRS and CDR2 YFSETQ. Trimming shortened V by 0 bases and J by 4 bases, and 9 bases separated the two germline ends. The CDR3 loop is CASSLATEADTQYF. The CDR3 DNA follows: TGCGCCAGCAGCTTGGCCACGGAGGCAGATACGCAGTATTTT.

The chain is built from TRBV7-6 and TRBJ1-6; D is unclear. Trimming removed 2 bases at V and 5 bases at J, with 7 bases between. The CDR3 contains 14 residues. The germline gives CDR1 SGHVS, CDR2 FNYEAQ. The CDR3 DNA reads TGTGCCAGCAGCTTAAGCCAGAATAATTCACCCCTCCACTTT. Protein product: CASSLSQNNSPLHF.

The chain employs TRBV5-4 and TRBJ2-1, with D unresolved. The CDR3 extends over 12 amino acids. Between the trimmed V and J ends, which lost 4 bases and 9 bases, there was a span of 11 bases. Germline V gene data show CDR1 as SGHNT and CDR2 as YYREEE (reference sequence). The CDR3 nucleotides are TGTGCCAGCAGCACCCGTGCGAGTGAGCAGTTCTTC. Translated, it gives CASSTRASEQFF.

The gene calls are TRBV9 and TRBJ2-6; TRBD2 aligns across 7 bases. The junction had 16 bases not matched to a gene; V was cut back by 4 bases and J by 3 bases. Germline V gene sequence: CDR1 SGDLS, CDR2 YYNGEE. The CDR3 consists of 19 residues. The CDR3 bases are TGTGCCAGCAGCCCCCGCAGCCTTCAGGGAGGGTTTGGGGCCAACGTCCTGACTTTC. This codes for CASSPRSLQGGFGANVLTF. Based on the CDR3 plus reference TRBV9 and TRBJ2-6, the full variable domain is DSGVTQTPKHLITATGQRVTLRCSPRSGDLSVYWYQQSLDQGLQFLIQYYNGEERAKGNILERFSAQQFPDLHSELNLSSLELGDSALYFCASSPRSLQGGFGANVLTFGAGSRLTVL.

V and J are TRBV3-1 and TRBJ2-3; D not certain. Germline assignment: CDR1 LGHDT and CDR2 YNNKEL (reference sequence). The CDR3 loop spans 13 amino acids. The germline V and J ends were trimmed by 4 bases and 4 bases, with 9 bases remaining between them. The CDR3 protein is CASSRRGADTQYF. CDR3 DNA: TGTGCCAGCAGCCGTCGTGGGGCAGATACGCAGTATTTT.

The chain employs TRBV19 and TRBJ1-5; D gene unclear. V lost 8 bases and J lost 7, with 12 bases in between. This CDR3 region has 12 residues. The germline V gene encodes CDR1 LNHDA and CDR2 SQIVND (reference sequence). The CDR3 coding sequence is TGTGCCAGTCGGCCCGCGGGGCAGCCCCAGCATTTT. Its translation: CASRPAGQPQHF.

This chain uses TRBV12-3 or TRBV12-4 with TRBJ2-7; 7 positions agree with TRBD1. This CDR3 spans 12 amino acids. The V gene end was trimmed by 6 bases and the J gene end by 4 bases; junction bases not matched to a gene: 3. The CDR3 here is CASRAQGYEQYF. The CDR3 DNA reads as TGTGCCAGCAGGGCACAGGGGTACGAGCAGTACTTC.

In this sample, this clonotype turned up once. The chain is built from TRBV7-9 and TRBJ1-1; D gene ambiguous. The CDR3 is 13 residues long. Trimming shortened V by 5 bases and J by 1 base, and 8 bases separated the two germline ends. Per germline, CDR1 SEHNR and CDR2 FQNEAQ (reference sequence). The CDR3: CASSPDWNTEAFF. In DNA form, the CDR3 reads TGTGCCAGCAGCCCGGACTGGAACACTGAAGCTTTCTTT.

The chain couples TRBV29-1 to TRBJ2-3, with D perhaps matching TRBD1 (6 bases). Germline V CDR1 and CDR2: SQVTM, ANQGSEA. Trimming removed 6 bases at V and 4 bases at J, with 11 bases between. CDR3 size: 12 residues. Here the CDR3 reads CSVLQGPDTQYF. In nucleotides, the CDR3 is TGCAGCGTGCTGCAGGGGCCAGATACGCAGTATTTT.

The chain has TRBV10-3 and TRBJ2-7, with D maybe TRBD2 (5 bases). The germline V gene has CDR1 ENHRY and CDR2 SYGVKD. V gave up 7 bases and J gave up 2 bases, with 21 bases separating them. The CDR3 is made up of 16 amino acids. The CDR3 sequence is CAITTESGRETYEQYF. The CDR3 bases are TGTGCCATCACGACCGAATCGGGTAGGGAGACCTACGAGCAGTACTTC.

The rearrangement links TRBV7-9 to TRBJ2-1; perhaps TRBD1 as D (6 bases). Germline lookup yields CDR1 SEHNR and CDR2 FQNEAQ (reference sequence). V lost 5 bases to trimming and J lost 7 bases, with 12 bases between them. The CDR3 covers 13 residues. The CDR3, as DNA: TGTGCCAGCAGCGTGAGAACAGGGAATGAGCAGTTCTTC. Protein: CASSVRTGNEQFF.

The chain recombines TRBV29-1 with TRBJ2-1; 10 bases agree with TRBD2. The germline gives CDR1 SQVTM, CDR2 ANQGSEA. The CDR3 extends over 18 amino acids. Trimming cost V 4 bases and J 0 bases; bases outside gene matches: 12. DNA for the CDR3: TGCAGCGTTGGAGATAGCGGGGGGCTCAGTAGCTCCTACAATGAGCAGTTCTTC. Protein product: CSVGDSGGLSSSYNEQFF.

CDR3 region: CASNPPSREAFF. CDR3 in DNA: TGTGCCAGCAACCCTCCAAGTAGGGAAGCTTTCTTT. The chain employs TRBV28 and TRBJ1-1; D remains unclear. The V end lost 7 bases, the J end lost 8 bases, and 14 bases lay between the germline ends. The V gene's germline CDR1 is MDHEN and CDR2 SYDVKM. There are 12 residues in the CDR3.

The J gene is TRBJ2-1, the V gene TRBV5-1; D not resolved. Germline CDR1 and CDR2: SGHRS and YFSETQ. The V end was cut by 6 bases, the J end by 3 bases, with 16 bases between. The CDR3 is made up of 15 amino acids. The DNA for the CDR3 is TGCGCCAGCAACCGAAGGGTGGACGGCTACAATGAGCAGTTCTTC. Its protein product is CASNRRVDGYNEQFF.

This chain joins TRBV28 and TRBJ1-1; maybe TRBD1 (5 bases). This CDR3 has 15 amino acids. Looked up from germline, CDR1 is MDHEN and CDR2 is SYDVKM. V was shortened by 0 bases and J by 3 bases, with 11 bases between the two germline ends. The CDR3 reads CASSLWVGPDTEAFF. The DNA of the CDR3 is TGTGCCAGCAGTTTATGGGTGGGGCCGGACACTGAAGCTTTCTTT.

CDR3 protein: CASQQELNTGELFF. The DNA for the CDR3 is TGTGCTAGTCAACAGGAACTAAACACCGGGGAGCTGTTTTTT. V is TRBV12-5 and J is TRBJ2-2; the D gene is possibly TRBD1 (5 bases). The V end was cut by 8 bases, the J end by 2 bases, with 12 bases between. From germline, CDR1 is LGHNT and CDR2 FRNRAP. This CDR3 has 14 amino acids.

The V gene is TRBV7-2, the J gene TRBJ2-1; D may match TRBD1 or TRBD2 (5 bases each). V was cut by 5 bases and J by 5 bases, with 16 bases left in between. CDR1 and CDR2 (germline): SGHTA, FQGNSA. The CDR3 loop spans 15 amino acids. The CDR3 DNA reads TGTGCCAGCAGCCTTTCCGGGACGGGGAACAATGAGCAGTTCTTC. Its translation: CASSLSGTGNNEQFF.

The chain combines TRBV12-3 or TRBV12-4 with TRBJ1-2, with D possibly TRBD1 on 5 matching bases. The CDR3 length is 13 residues. V was trimmed by 1 base and J by 7 bases, leaving 10 bases between them. CDR3 nucleotides: TGTGCCAGCAGTTTAGAACAGGATGGTGGCTACACCTTC. This gives the protein CASSLEQDGGYTF.

The chain recombines TRBV4-3 with TRBJ2-1, with TRBD1 matching over 9 bases. CDR3 size: 16 residues. The germline gives CDR1 LGHNA, CDR2 YSLEER. V lost 7 bases, J lost 8 bases, and 15 bases stayed unmatched. CDR3 protein: CASTTGSGQGRHEQFF. The DNA of the CDR3 is TGCGCCAGCACCACAGGCTCGGGACAGGGTAGACATGAGCAGTTCTTC.

The chain combines TRBV5-1 with TRBJ2-1; 9 bases fit TRBD2. Germline V gene lookup returns CDR1 SGHRS and CDR2 YFSETQ. The V and J ends lost 4 bases and 10 bases, in that order; junction bases with no gene match: 9. This CDR3 is 14 amino acids long. CDR3 bases: TGCGCCAGCAGCGGACTCGGGACTAGCCAGGAGCAGTTCTTC. It encodes CASSGLGTSQEQFF.

The rearrangement uses TRBV2 and TRBJ1-2, with D possibly matching TRBD1 (5 bases). With 4 bases removed from V and 5 bases from J, the gap between germline ends came to 8 bases. Germline V lookup: CDR1 SNHLY, CDR2 FYNNEI. The CDR3 contains 12 residues. CDR3 sequence reads: CASSVRDYGYTF. For the CDR3, the DNA is TGTGCCAGCAGTGTCAGGGATTATGGCTACACCTTC.

The CDR3 spells CASSPQTTNSAFF. The DNA of the CDR3 is TGTGCCAGCAGCCCCCAGACCACAAATTCAGCTTTCTTT. The chain is built from TRBV9 and TRBJ1-1; no reliable D call. The CDR3 loop spans 13 amino acids. Germline CDR1 is SGDLS and CDR2 is YYNGEE. V lost 4 bases and J lost 10, with 17 bases in between.

V gene TRBV30 combines with J gene TRBJ1-1; no firm D call. Trimming stripped 2 bases from V and 3 bases from J, with 16 bases between. The CDR3 has 15 amino acids. In germline, CDR1 is GTSNPN, CDR2 SVGIG (reference sequence). The CDR3 DNA follows: TGTGCCTGGAGTTCCGGGCAACCCCCTCACACTGAAGCTTTCTTT. It translates to CAWSSGQPPHTEAFF.